The rows below give T cell receptor beta chains drawn from one sample of a study of shared T cell receptors in the human thymus. Libraries were prepared by immunoSEQ multiplex PCR; TCRdb keeps only in-frame clonotypes and omits some of them. The table has hundreds of thousands of clones, 70% to 90% seen once. The same sample was also studied in work on human thymus T cells.

Input material: thymocytes. The receptors shown here come from a boy less than two years old with a congenital heart defect. CDR3s include the opening cysteine and the closing phenylalanine or tryptophan. Fields, in order: J gene, D gene, V gene, clone size, CDR3 protein, CDR3 DNA. A D gene is named only where the DNA matches it firmly. Only some rows state a clone size, as once, few, many or a class for expanded clones.

J gene: TRBJ1-1
D gene: -
V gene: TRBV5-1
clone size: -
CDR3 protein: CASSSQGLNTEAFF
CDR3 DNA: TGCGCCAGCAGCTCGCAGGGGCTGAACACTGAAGCTTTCTTT

J gene: TRBJ2-2
D gene: -
V gene: TRBV7-7
clone size: -
CDR3 protein: CASRPTSGDVGELFF
CDR3 DNA: TGTGCCAGCCGCCCGACGTCAGGGGACGTCGGGGAGCTGTTTTTT

J gene: TRBJ2-5
D gene: -
V gene: TRBV29-1
clone size: -
CDR3 protein: CSVPGRDQETQYF
CDR3 DNA: TGCAGCGTTCCGGGAAGGGACCAAGAGACCCAGTACTTC

J gene: TRBJ2-7
D gene: -
V gene: TRBV10-3
clone size: -
CDR3 protein: CAISRGGPYEQYF
CDR3 DNA: TGTGCCATCAGTAGGGGGGGGCCATACGAGCAGTACTTC

J gene: TRBJ2-7
D gene: TRBD2
V gene: TRBV6-5
clone size: once
CDR3 protein: CASSRLASISYEQYF
CDR3 DNA: TGTGCCAGCAGTCGACTAGCATCTATTTCCTACGAGCAGTACTTC

J gene: TRBJ2-3
D gene: TRBD1
V gene: TRBV5-6
clone size: -
CDR3 protein: CASSLAGDRTTDTQYF
CDR3 DNA: TGTGCCAGCAGCTTGGCTGGGGACAGGACTACAGATACGCAGTATTTT

J gene: TRBJ2-4
D gene: -
V gene: TRBV5-1
clone size: -
CDR3 protein: CASSVPDGNIQYF
CDR3 DNA: TGCGCCAGCAGCGTACCAGATGGAAACATTCAGTACTTC

J gene: TRBJ1-2
D gene: TRBD1
V gene: TRBV10-3
clone size: -
CDR3 protein: CAIRWTGSYGYTF
CDR3 DNA: TGTGCCATCCGATGGACAGGGAGCTATGGCTACACCTTC

J gene: TRBJ1-6
D gene: -
V gene: TRBV27
clone size: -
CDR3 protein: CASKEGMGNSPLHF
CDR3 DNA: TGTGCCAGCAAGGAGGGAATGGGCAATTCACCCCTCCACTTT

J gene: TRBJ2-3
D gene: TRBD2
V gene: TRBV10-3
clone size: few
CDR3 protein: CAISASSGRLTDTQYF
CDR3 DNA: TGTGCCATCAGTGCGAGTAGCGGGAGGCTCACAGATACGCAGTATTTT

J gene: TRBJ1-2
D gene: TRBD1
V gene: TRBV19
clone size: -
CDR3 protein: CASSSKGQGSASCGYTF
CDR3 DNA: TGTGCCAGTAGTTCTAAAGGACAGGGTTCGGCAAGCTGTGGCTACACCTTC

J gene: TRBJ1-2
D gene: -
V gene: TRBV5-6
clone size: -
CDR3 protein: CASSQESGDYTF
CDR3 DNA: TGTGCCAGCAGCCAAGAGTCAGGGGACTACACCTTC

J gene: TRBJ1-5
D gene: -
V gene: TRBV6-1
clone size: -
CDR3 protein: CASSRGGREGQPQHF
CDR3 DNA: TGTGCCAGCAGCAGGGGCGGGAGGGAGGGCCAGCCCCAGCATTTT

J gene: TRBJ1-5
D gene: -
V gene: TRBV6-1
clone size: few
CDR3 protein: CASSWTDQPQHF
CDR3 DNA: TGTGCCAGCAGCTGGACAGATCAGCCCCAGCATTTT

J gene: TRBJ2-7
D gene: TRBD1
V gene: TRBV14
clone size: once
CDR3 protein: CASSHKGAWAYEQYF
CDR3 DNA: TGTGCCAGCAGTCATAAGGGGGCATGGGCCTACGAGCAGTACTTC

J gene: TRBJ1-1
D gene: TRBD1
V gene: TRBV6-4
clone size: -
CDR3 protein: CASRKQGLDTEAFF
CDR3 DNA: TGTGCCAGCAGAAAACAGGGGTTGGACACTGAAGCTTTCTTT

J gene: TRBJ1-6
D gene: -
V gene: TRBV19
clone size: once
CDR3 protein: CASSMHREGDSPLHF
CDR3 DNA: TGTGCCAGTAGTATGCACAGGGAAGGTGATTCACCCCTCCACTTT

J gene: TRBJ2-1
D gene: TRBD1
V gene: TRBV10-1
clone size: -
CDR3 protein: CASSELWTGNNEQFF
CDR3 DNA: TGCGCCAGCAGTGAGCTTTGGACAGGGAACAATGAGCAGTTCTTC

J gene: TRBJ1-1
D gene: TRBD1
V gene: TRBV28
clone size: -
CDR3 protein: CASSLSQGAGSNTEAFF
CDR3 DNA: TGTGCCAGCAGTTTATCACAGGGGGCTGGATCGAACACTGAAGCTTTCTTT

J gene: TRBJ2-3
D gene: -
V gene: TRBV2
clone size: -
CDR3 protein: CASRGDSKTDTQYF
CDR3 DNA: TGTGCCAGCAGAGGGGACTCCAAGACAGATACGCAGTATTTT

J gene: TRBJ1-2
D gene: -
V gene: TRBV5-8
clone size: few
CDR3 protein: CASSLLGNPYGYTF
CDR3 DNA: TGTGCCAGCAGCTTACTAGGCAACCCCTATGGCTACACCTTC

J gene: TRBJ2-3
D gene: -
V gene: TRBV11-2
clone size: -
CDR3 protein: CASSFSGAGADTQYF
CDR3 DNA: TGTGCCAGCAGCTTCAGTGGGGCAGGGGCAGATACGCAGTATTTT

J gene: TRBJ2-1
D gene: -
V gene: TRBV6-4
clone size: -
CDR3 protein: CASSDSTRNEQFF
CDR3 DNA: TGTGCCAGCAGTGACTCGACTCGGAATGAGCAGTTCTTC

J gene: TRBJ1-1
D gene: -
V gene: TRBV28
clone size: once
CDR3 protein: CASSSPGGIIFF
CDR3 DNA: TGTGCCAGCAGTTCCCCCGGCGGAATAATTTTCTTT